These 18 T cell receptor beta chains came from one sample sequenced in a study of neoadjuvant anti-PD-1 for oral cavity cancer. Using immunoSEQ multiplex PCR, the repertoire was profiled, and TCRdb retains in-frame clones only, with some absent. Among approximately 72,000 clones listed, 65% to 85% were seen once. The specimen was PBMCs, collected before nivolumab (anti-PD-1) treatment. These receptors came from a person aged 35 to 85 with oral cavity squamous cell carcinoma.

The chain carries TRBV30 and TRBJ2-5; 10 bases match TRBD2. Germline loops: CDR1 GTSNPN, CDR2 SVGIG (reference sequence). V shed 3 bases, J shed 2 bases, and the junction held 3 bases outside the gene matches. This CDR3 is 14 amino acids long. The CDR3 sequence is CAWRFSGGQETQYF. The CDR3 bases are TGTGCCTGGAGGTTTAGCGGGGGGCAAGAGACCCAGTACTTC.

The chain recombines TRBV9 with TRBJ1-1; D not certain. The CDR3 runs to 14 residues. Trimming removed 0 bases at V and 1 base at J, with 7 bases between. CDR1 SGDLS and CDR2 YYNGEE come from the germline V gene. CDR3 coding DNA: TGTGCCAGCAGCGTAGGGTGGGAGAACACTGAAGCTTTCTTT. This encodes CASSVGWENTEAFF.

This chain joins TRBV10-1 and TRBJ2-7, with no clear D. V was clipped by 6 bases and J by 1 base, with 10 bases between them. Germline V CDR1 and CDR2: WNHNN, SYGVQD (reference sequence). The CDR3 loop spans 13 amino acids. The CDR3 coding sequence is TGCGCCAGCAGAAAGGACGAATCCTACGAGCAGTACTTC. Its protein is CASRKDESYEQYF.

This rearrangement joins TRBV25-1 to TRBJ1-2, with TRBD1 matching over 11 bases. Germline-derived CDR1 and CDR2 are MGHDK and SYGVNS. The CDR3 sequence is 15 residues long. The J segment lost 4 bases and the V segment lost 8 bases, leaving 9 bases of the junction unmatched. CDR3 bases: TGTGCCAGCTATACAGGGACAGGGGGGATCTATGGCTACACCTTC. As protein: CASYTGTGGIYGYTF.

This chain joins TRBV5-4 and TRBJ1-2, with 7 nucleotides matching TRBD1. The CDR3 has 16 residues. V lost 5 bases and J lost 2; bases outside the gene matches: 12. Germline CDR1 and CDR2: SGHNT and YYREEE (reference sequence). Here the CDR3 DNA reads TGTGCCAGCAGGTGGGGCAGACAGGGTTTAAACTATGGCTACACCTTC. It specifies CASRWGRQGLNYGYTF.

The chain is built from TRBV4-1 and TRBJ1-2; 12 bases are a match to TRBD1. Germline V gene sequence: CDR1 MGHRA, CDR2 YSYEKL. The CDR3 spans 15 residues. V gave up 8 bases and J gave up 7 bases; unmatched junction bases: 11. The DNA for the CDR3 is TGCGCCAGCTGTCCCCCCGGGACAGGGGGCTTTGGCTACACCTTC. It yields the protein CASCPPGTGGFGYTF.

This clone was counted between two and nine times. The chain combines TRBV6-1 with TRBJ1-4, with TRBD1 as a possible D gene (6 bases). Looked up from germline, CDR1 is MNHNS and CDR2 is SASEGT. Deletions cut 2 bases from V and 7 bases from J, with 26 bases between. This CDR3 comprises 19 residues. As DNA, the CDR3 is TGTGCCAGCAGTGAATCTAGGTTCGGGCAGGGGCGGTTAGGTGAAAAACTGTTTTTT. Protein: CASSESRFGQGRLGEKLFF.

The V gene is TRBV7-3, the J gene TRBJ2-1, with TRBD2 identical over 9 bases. CDR3 length equals 15 residues. The ends lost 3 bases at V and 3 bases at J; junction bases unmatched: 3. The germline CDR1 and CDR2 sequences are SGHTA and FQGTGA. In nucleotides, the CDR3 is TGTGCCAGCAGCTTGGGAGCGGGGGGCTACAATGAGCAGTTCTTC. Translation gives CASSLGAGGYNEQFF.

The chain combines TRBV29-1 with TRBJ2-5; the D gene is possibly TRBD2 (6 bases). This CDR3 spans 14 amino acids. The germline gives CDR1 SQVTM, CDR2 ANQGSEA. With 3 bases removed from V and 5 bases from J, the gap between germline ends came to 16 bases. CDR3 amino acids: CSVDGGTRWETQYF. CDR3 nucleotide sequence: TGCAGCGTTGATGGGGGGACTCGTTGGGAGACCCAGTACTTC.

The chain recombines TRBV28 with TRBJ1-2; tentatively, D is TRBD1 (5 bases). The CDR3 has 12 residues. The V end lost 6 bases, the J end lost 8 bases, and 13 bases lay between the germline ends. CDR1 is MDHEN and CDR2 is SYDVKM in the germline V gene. CDR3 DNA: TGTGCCAGCAGACAAGACAGAGACGGCTACACCTTC. Amino acid sequence: CASRQDRDGYTF.

In this sample, this clone turned up once. The CDR3 is CAWREQGLSYEQYF. Here the CDR3 DNA reads TGTGCCTGGAGGGAACAGGGCCTTTCCTACGAGCAGTACTTC. This chain links TRBV30 with TRBJ2-7, with D perhaps TRBD1 (6 bases). The CDR3 consists of 14 residues. Looked up from germline, CDR1 is GTSNPN and CDR2 is SVGIG (reference sequence). With 3 bases removed from V and 1 base from J, the gap between germline ends came to 13 bases.

This clone was seen a single time. This chain uses TRBV6-1 with TRBJ2-1; D remains ambiguous. Trimming took off 6 bases at V and 3 bases at J, with 6 bases between the two ends. The CDR3 loop spans 12 amino acids. In germline, CDR1 is MNHNS, CDR2 SASEGT. DNA for the CDR3: TGTGCCAGCAGGCCGAGCTACAATGAGCAGTTCTTC. Protein product: CASRPSYNEQFF.

V usage is TRBV25-1 and J usage is TRBJ2-7; D gene ambiguous. The germline gives CDR1 MGHDK, CDR2 SYGVNS. The V end was cut by 5 bases, the J end by 0 bases, with 11 bases between. CDR3 length: 14 amino acids. The CDR3 spells CASSSAGSSYEQYF. Here the CDR3 DNA reads TGTGCCAGCAGTTCGGCAGGCTCCTCCTACGAGCAGTACTTC.

The chain is built from TRBV5-1 and TRBJ2-5; 10 nucleotides match TRBD2. This CDR3 spans 16 amino acids. Unmatched junction bases numbered 6, after V lost 2 bases and J lost 2 bases. Germline V gene lookup returns CDR1 SGHRS and CDR2 YFSETQ. The CDR3 reads CASSLLAGILQETQYF. CDR3 bases: TGCGCCAGCAGCTTACTAGCGGGAATTTTGCAAGAGACCCAGTACTTC.

This clone appeared a few times. This chain joins TRBV5-1 and TRBJ2-7; D might be TRBD1 (5 bases). This CDR3 region has 15 residues. Germline V gives CDR1 SGHRS, CDR2 YFSETQ. Trimming took 1 base from V and 1 from J, leaving 12 bases between them. CDR3 in amino acids: CASSLKQVTSYEQYF. CDR3 bases: TGCGCCAGCAGCTTGAAACAGGTGACTTCCTACGAGCAGTACTTC.

The CDR3 sequence is CASSPGTSGSTDTQYF. The CDR3 nucleotides are TGTGCCAGCAGCCCCGGGACTAGCGGGAGCACAGATACGCAGTATTTT. The chain combines TRBV9 with TRBJ2-3, with 12 bases aligning to TRBD2. Trimming cost V 4 bases and J 0 bases; bases outside gene matches: 3. Germline-derived CDR1 and CDR2 are SGDLS and YYNGEE. This CDR3 is 16 amino acids long.

The CDR3 region is CASSHRSGAFQPQHF. The DNA for the CDR3 is TGTGCCAGCAGCCACCGATCGGGGGCCTTTCAGCCCCAGCATTTT. V and J are TRBV5-8 and TRBJ1-5, with a possible D match to TRBD1 (6 bases). This CDR3 region has 15 residues. Looked up from germline, CDR1 is SGHTS and CDR2 is YDEGEE. Trimming shortened V by 4 bases and J by 6 bases, and 17 bases separated the two germline ends.

The V and J genes are TRBV10-2 and TRBJ2-7; no clear D gene. Germline V gene sequence: CDR1 WSHSY, CDR2 SAAADI. This CDR3 spans 12 amino acids. Trimming removed 4 bases at V and 1 base at J, with 5 bases between. This CDR3 reads CASSVGSYEQYF. The CDR3 DNA reads as TGCGCCAGCAGTGTTGGATCCTACGAGCAGTACTTC.